This is a list of T cell receptor beta chains from one sample in a study of cytomegalovirus exposure and HLA in healthy donors. TCRdb's copy holds only in-frame clones and misses some; the assay was immunoSEQ multiplex PCR. The sample lists about 79,000 clones; about 71% were seen once. Sequencing was done on a sample of PBMCs. The receptors here all came from a man in his 60s in good health and CMV-seronegative. CDR3s include the opening cysteine and the closing phenylalanine or tryptophan. Fields, in order: clone size, V gene, D gene, J gene, CDR3 protein, CDR3 DNA. A D gene is named only where the DNA matches it firmly. Not every row has a clone size; where given, it reads once, few, many or a size class.

-	TRBV6-6	-	TRBJ1-3	CASSYSGGDTIYF	TGTGCCAGCAGTTACTCGGGAGGAGACACCATATATTTT
medium-sized	TRBV19	TRBD2	TRBJ2-1	CASSTLAGGAPNEQFF	TGTGCCAGTAGTACCCTAGCGGGAGGGGCTCCCAATGAGCAGTTCTTC
-	TRBV5-1	TRBD1	TRBJ2-2	CASSQDRGTGELFF	TGCGCCAGCAGCCAAGACAGGGGCACCGGGGAGCTGTTTTTT
-	TRBV2	-	TRBJ2-1	CASSDNPYGEQFF	TGTGCCAGCAGTGATAACCCATACGGTGAGCAGTTCTTC
few	TRBV6-5	-	TRBJ1-3	CASSSELGNTIYF	TGTGCCAGCAGTTCGGAGCTTGGAAACACCATATATTTT
few	TRBV5-4	-	TRBJ2-7	CASGGGGRSEQYF	TGTGCCAGTGGAGGCGGGGGCCGGAGCGAGCAGTACTTC
-	TRBV5-4	TRBD1	TRBJ2-5	CASSLRRTGGASETQYF	TGTGCCAGCAGCTTGCGACGCACAGGGGGCGCGTCAGAGACCCAGTACTTC
-	TRBV2	TRBD1	TRBJ2-7	CASSARTGFYEQYF	TGTGCCAGCAGTGCCCGGACAGGGTTTTACGAGCAGTACTTC
-	TRBV6-1	-	TRBJ1-5	CASSQQGVDNQPQHF	TGTGCCAGCAGCCAACAGGGTGTCGACAATCAGCCCCAGCATTTT
-	TRBV5-4	-	TRBJ2-2	CASSLGAANTGELFF	TGTGCCAGCAGCTTGGGAGCGGCGAACACCGGGGAGCTGTTTTTT
-	TRBV9	TRBD1	TRBJ1-6	CASSVATWDRVNSPLHF	TGTGCCAGCAGCGTAGCTACTTGGGACAGGGTGAATTCACCCCTCCACTTT
few	TRBV2	TRBD1	TRBJ1-5	CASSSQGGQPQHF	TGTGCCAGCAGTTCACAGGGGGGGCAGCCCCAGCATTTT
-	TRBV9	TRBD2	TRBJ2-1	CASSIVAGGYNEQFF	TGTGCCAGCAGCATCGTAGCGGGGGGCTACAATGAGCAGTTCTTC
-	TRBV19	-	TRBJ2-3	CASSIDTGADTQYF	TGTGCCAGTAGTATTGACACCGGGGCAGATACGCAGTATTTT
-	TRBV13	-	TRBJ1-6	CASSLGRGMSPLHF	TGTGCCAGCAGCTTGGGTAGGGGGATGTCACCCCTCCACTTT
-	TRBV10-3	TRBD1	TRBJ1-2	CAISVGQGADGYTF	TGTGCCATCAGTGTAGGACAGGGGGCGGATGGCTACACCTTC
-	TRBV28	-	TRBJ1-3	CASSLSGNTIYF	TGTGCCAGCAGCCTTTCTGGAAACACCATATATTTT
-	TRBV7-7	-	TRBJ2-5	CASSRDNQETQYF	TGTGCTAGCAGCCGGGACAACCAAGAGACCCAGTACTTC
-	TRBV10-3	TRBD2	TRBJ2-7	CAISGTSGGYEQYF	TGTGCCATCAGTGGGACTAGCGGGGGCTACGAGCAGTACTTC
once	TRBV4-1	TRBD2	TRBJ2-7	CASSPRLAGEQYF	TGCGCCAGCAGCCCTAGACTAGCGGGGGAGCAGTACTTC
-	TRBV6-4	TRBD2	TRBJ2-1	CASIFTSGSLLYNEQFF	TGTGCCAGCATTTTTACTAGCGGGAGTCTTCTTTACAATGAGCAGTTCTTC
few	TRBV5-5	-	TRBJ2-5	CASSSFGEETQYF	TGTGCCAGCAGCTCATTTGGAGAGGAGACCCAGTACTTC
-	TRBV5-4	-	TRBJ1-2	CASSLAGFYGYTF	TGTGCCAGCAGCTTGGCAGGGTTCTATGGCTACACCTTC
-	TRBV10-3	TRBD2	TRBJ2-1	CAISDPTWGLAGDNEQFF	TGTGCCATCAGTGACCCGACTTGGGGGCTAGCGGGAGACAATGAGCAGTTCTTC
-	TRBV18	TRBD1	TRBJ2-7	CASSPRGQAYEQYF	TGTGCCAGCTCACCACGGGGACAGGCCTACGAGCAGTACTTC
-	TRBV28	TRBD2	TRBJ2-7	CASSPGTGTSGVISYEQYF	TGTGCCAGCAGTCCAGGAACCGGGACTAGCGGGGTTATCTCCTACGAGCAGTACTTC
-	TRBV4-1	-	TRBJ1-5	CASSPEEGRQPQHF	TGCGCCAGCAGCCCGGAGGAGGGGCGGCAGCCCCAGCATTTT
-	TRBV4-1	-	TRBJ2-1	CASSQGASDNEQFF	TGCGCCAGCAGCCAGGGTGCTAGCGACAATGAGCAGTTCTTC
-	TRBV2	TRBD1	TRBJ1-6	CATRQGYNSPLHF	TGTGCCACAAGACAGGGCTATAATTCACCCCTCCACTTT
-	TRBV5-1	-	TRBJ1-1	CASSQKGGGADTEAFF	TGCGCCAGCAGCCAGAAGGGCGGGGGGGCCGACACTGAAGCTTTCTTT
-	TRBV5-6	TRBD2	TRBJ2-5	CASSLRLAGAQQETQYF	TGTGCCAGCAGCTTACGACTAGCGGGGGCCCAACAAGAGACCCAGTACTTC
-	TRBV10-1	TRBD2	TRBJ2-2	CASPRVASGGPGTGELFF	TGCGCCAGCCCCCGGGTGGCTAGCGGGGGGCCGGGCACCGGGGAGCTGTTTTTT
-	TRBV14	-	TRBJ2-5	CASSLYQETQYF	TGTGCCAGCAGTCTGTACCAAGAGACCCAGTACTTC
few	TRBV7-9	-	TRBJ2-3	CASSPTKGFTDTQYF	TGTGCCAGCAGCCCGACGAAGGGGTTCACAGATACGCAGTATTTT
-	TRBV7-9	-	TRBJ2-1	CASSLVGYNEQFF	TGTGCCAGCAGCTTAGTCGGCTACAATGAGCAGTTCTTC
-	TRBV5-1	TRBD1	TRBJ2-7	CASSFLGTGGGEQYF	TGCGCCAGCAGCTTTCTCGGGACAGGGGGAGGCGAGCAGTACTTC
-	TRBV7-9	TRBD1	TRBJ1-4	CASSLAIGTGGEKLFF	TGTGCCAGCAGCTTAGCAATCGGGACAGGGGGTGAAAAACTGTTTTTT
-	TRBV7-9	-	TRBJ1-4	CASSSLRTTNEKLFF	TGTGCCAGCAGCTCTCTCAGGACAACTAATGAAAAACTGTTTTTT
once	TRBV5-4	-	TRBJ1-2	CASGVRGDYGYTF	TGTGCCAGCGGGGTCAGGGGAGACTATGGCTACACCTTC
-	TRBV7-2	-	TRBJ1-2	CASSLNSGNYGYTF	TGTGCCAGCAGCTTAAACTCAGGCAACTATGGCTACACCTTC
-	TRBV7-9	-	TRBJ1-2	CASSLDEGVAFGYTF	TGTGCCAGCAGCTTAGATGAGGGGGTCGCTTTTGGCTACACCTTC
once	TRBV5-1	TRBD1	TRBJ2-2	CASSSGQGGGELFF	TGCGCCAGCAGCTCCGGACAGGGCGGCGGGGAGCTGTTTTTT